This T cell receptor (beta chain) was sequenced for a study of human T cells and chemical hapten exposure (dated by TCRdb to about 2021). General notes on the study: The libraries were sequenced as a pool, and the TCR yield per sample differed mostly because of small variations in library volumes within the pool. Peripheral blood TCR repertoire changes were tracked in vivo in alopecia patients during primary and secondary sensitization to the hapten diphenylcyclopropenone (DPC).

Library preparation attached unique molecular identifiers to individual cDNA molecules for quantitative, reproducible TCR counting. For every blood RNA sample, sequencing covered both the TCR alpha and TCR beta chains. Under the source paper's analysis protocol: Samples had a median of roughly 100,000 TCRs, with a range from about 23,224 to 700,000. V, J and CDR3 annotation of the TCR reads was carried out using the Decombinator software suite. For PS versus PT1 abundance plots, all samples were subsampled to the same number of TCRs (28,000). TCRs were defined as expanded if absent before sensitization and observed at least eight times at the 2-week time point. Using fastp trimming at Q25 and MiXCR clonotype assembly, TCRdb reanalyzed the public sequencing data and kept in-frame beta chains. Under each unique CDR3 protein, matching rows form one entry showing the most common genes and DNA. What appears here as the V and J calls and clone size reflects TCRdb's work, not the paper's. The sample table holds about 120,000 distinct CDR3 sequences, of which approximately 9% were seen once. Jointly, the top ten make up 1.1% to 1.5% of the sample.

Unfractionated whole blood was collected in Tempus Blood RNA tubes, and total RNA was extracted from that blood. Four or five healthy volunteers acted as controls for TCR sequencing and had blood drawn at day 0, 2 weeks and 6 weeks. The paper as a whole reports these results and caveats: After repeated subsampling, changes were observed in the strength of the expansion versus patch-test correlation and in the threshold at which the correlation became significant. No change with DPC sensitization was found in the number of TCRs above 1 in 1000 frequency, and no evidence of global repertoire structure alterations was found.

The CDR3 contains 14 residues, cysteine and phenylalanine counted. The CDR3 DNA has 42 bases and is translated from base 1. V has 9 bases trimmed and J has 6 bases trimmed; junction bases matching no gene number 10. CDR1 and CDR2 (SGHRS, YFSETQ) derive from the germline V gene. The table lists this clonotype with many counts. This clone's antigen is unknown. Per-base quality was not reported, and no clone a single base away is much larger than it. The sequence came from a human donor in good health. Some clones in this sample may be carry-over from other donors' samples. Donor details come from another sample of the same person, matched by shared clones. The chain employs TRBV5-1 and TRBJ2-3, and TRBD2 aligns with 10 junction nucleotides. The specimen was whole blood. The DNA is TGCGCCACCGCTAGCGGGGGAGTGGGCGATACGCAGTATTTT. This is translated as CATASGGVGDTQYF.